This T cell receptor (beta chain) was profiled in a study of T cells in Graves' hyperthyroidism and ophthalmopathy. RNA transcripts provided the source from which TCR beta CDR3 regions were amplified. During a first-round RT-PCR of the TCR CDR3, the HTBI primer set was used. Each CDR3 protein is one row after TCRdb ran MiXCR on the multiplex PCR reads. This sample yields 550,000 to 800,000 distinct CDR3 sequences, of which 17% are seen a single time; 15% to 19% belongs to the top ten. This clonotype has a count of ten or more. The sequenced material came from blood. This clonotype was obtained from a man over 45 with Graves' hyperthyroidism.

The CDR3 nucleotides are TGTGCCTGGAGTGCGGGTAATGGGGGCAGGCAGCCCCAGCATTTT. Translating it yields CAWSAGNGGRQPQHF. This chain joins TRBV30 and TRBJ1-5; TRBD1 might be the D (6 bases). V lost 1 base, J lost 7 bases, and 17 bases lay in between. This CDR3 contains 15 residues. Germline assignment: CDR1 GTSNPN and CDR2 SVGIG (reference sequence).